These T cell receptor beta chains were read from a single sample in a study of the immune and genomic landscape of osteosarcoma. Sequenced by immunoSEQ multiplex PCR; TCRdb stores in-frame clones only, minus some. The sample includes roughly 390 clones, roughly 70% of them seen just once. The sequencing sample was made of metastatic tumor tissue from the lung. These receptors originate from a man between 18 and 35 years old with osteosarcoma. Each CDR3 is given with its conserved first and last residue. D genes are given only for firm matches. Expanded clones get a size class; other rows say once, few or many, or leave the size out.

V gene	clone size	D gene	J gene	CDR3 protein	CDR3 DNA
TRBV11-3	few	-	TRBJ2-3	CASSHRRTDTQYF	TGTGCCAGCAGCCACCGTCGCACAGATACGCAGTATTTT
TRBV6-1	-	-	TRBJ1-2	CASLAGVYYGYTF	TGTGCCAGCTTGGCAGGAGTTTACTATGGCTACACCTTC
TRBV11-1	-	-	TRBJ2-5	CASSLVGAEQETQYF	TGTGCCAGCAGCTTAGTCGGAGCGGAGCAAGAGACCCAGTACTTC
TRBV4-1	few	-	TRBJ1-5	CASSQTPTNAGDNQPQHF	TGCGCCAGCAGCCAGACCCCGACAAATGCAGGGGACAATCAGCCCCAGCATTTT
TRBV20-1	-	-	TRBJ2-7	CSAYEQYF	TGCAGTGCTTACGAGCAGTACTTC